One sample yielded the 19 T cell receptor beta chains listed below, sequenced in a study of cytomegalovirus exposure and HLA in healthy donors. Primers: 60 Vbeta forward and 13 Jbeta reverse. Sequencing was performed with immunoSEQ multiplex PCR; in TCRdb, only in-frame clones are kept and a portion is missing. The profile shows 99,000 or so clones, under 80% of them singletons. The sequenced material came from PBMCs. The source of these receptors is a woman in her 40s in good health and CMV-seropositive.

The chain carries TRBV11-3 and TRBJ2-7; 11 nucleotides line up with TRBD2. The CDR3 covers 15 residues. Germline V CDR1 and CDR2: SGHNT, YENEEA. V lost 8 bases and J lost 6; bases outside the gene matches: 12. The CDR3 spells CASGRLAGTSGEQYF. The CDR3 nucleotides are TGTGCCAGCGGCCGACTAGCGGGGACCTCTGGCGAGCAGTACTTC.

The chain uses TRBV29-1 and TRBJ2-3; D call uncertain. CDR1 SQVTM and CDR2 ANQGSEA come from the germline V gene. Trimming pared 7 bases from V and 0 bases from J, leaving 8 bases between. This CDR3 spans 12 amino acids. The CDR3 nucleotides are TGCAGCGCACTTGTTAGCACAGATACGCAGTATTTT. Translated: CSALVSTDTQYF.

The V and J genes are TRBV5-6 and TRBJ2-5, with TRBD2 matching over 7 bases. Looked up from germline, CDR1 is SGHDT and CDR2 is YYEEEE. The V and J ends lost 0 bases and 2 bases, in that order; junction bases with no gene match: 7. This CDR3 contains 16 residues. As DNA, the CDR3 is TGTGCCAGCAGCTTGGTTTTGGCTAGCGGACAAGAGACCCAGTACTTC. Amino acid sequence: CASSLVLASGQETQYF.

This clone was counted between two and nine times. The chain carries TRBV5-5 and TRBJ1-5, with D perhaps TRBD1 (5 bases). Germline loops: CDR1 SGHKS, CDR2 YYEKEE (reference sequence). V lost 0 bases, J lost 5 bases, and 9 bases lay in between. The CDR3 has 14 amino acids. In nucleotides, the CDR3 is TGTGCCAGCAGCTTGGCGGGGGGGTATCAGCCCCAGCATTTT. Translation gives CASSLAGGYQPQHF.

V is TRBV4-1 and J is TRBJ2-3, with D possibly matching TRBD2 (5 bases). Germline values: CDR1 MGHRA, CDR2 YSYEKL. Between the trimmed V and J ends, which lost 4 bases and 2 bases, there was a span of 10 bases. The CDR3 extends over 14 amino acids. DNA of the CDR3: TGCGCCAGCAGCCCAGGACTCCTCACAGATACGCAGTATTTT. Its protein is CASSPGLLTDTQYF.

V usage is TRBV19 and J usage is TRBJ1-2; D may be TRBD1 (5 bases). The V end was cut by 0 bases, the J end by 6 bases, with 14 bases between. The germline V gene has CDR1 LNHDA and CDR2 SQIVND (reference sequence). CDR3 size: 15 residues. The chain's CDR3 is CASSIDQFRGDGYTF. The CDR3 nucleotides read TGTGCCAGTAGTATAGATCAATTTAGGGGCGATGGCTACACCTTC. The whole variable domain, filled in from reference TRBV19 and TRBJ1-2, reads DGGITQSPKYLFRKEGQNVTLSCEQNLNHDAMYWYRQDPGQGLRLIYYSQIVNDFQKGDIAEGYSVSREKKESFPLTVTSAQKNPTAFYLCASSIDQFRGDGYTFGSGTRLTVV.

The V call is TRBV4-1, the J call TRBJ1-6; D not certain. CDR3 size: 14 residues. Trimming left V 4 bases short and J 6 bases short, with 10 bases between. Germline V gene sequence: CDR1 MGHRA, CDR2 YSYEKL. The CDR3 is CASSRGTLNSPLHF. The CDR3 nucleotides read TGCGCCAGCAGCCGAGGTACCCTTAATTCACCCCTCCACTTT.

This clone was counted only a few times. The chain uses TRBV6-5 and TRBJ1-1; no clear D. Trimming cost V 5 bases and J 8 bases, with 15 bases left between them. The length of the CDR3 is 13 residues. CDR1 MNHEY and CDR2 SVGAGI come from the germline V gene. The CDR3 nucleotides are TGTGCCAGCAGTCCGAGCGGGGATTCAGAAGCTTTCTTT. Protein sequence: CASSPSGDSEAFF.

Regarding this clone: The junction departs from germline at one end; a sequencing error may be responsible. The V call is TRBV7-9, the J call TRBJ2-7; TRBD1 might be the D (7 bases). Germline V gives CDR1 SEHNR, CDR2 FQNEAQ (reference sequence). The CDR3 contains 14 residues. The CDR3 DNA is TGTTCCAGCAGCTTAGGAGGGGGCATCTACGAGCAGTACTTC. Its translation is CSSSLGGGIYEQYF.

Concerning this clone: A junction boundary mismatches the germline segment, possibly from a read error. The chain couples TRBV7-7 to TRBJ2-3; D is unresolved. CDR1 and CDR2 (germline): SSHAT, FNYEAQ (reference sequence). This CDR3 has 15 amino acids. CDR3 sequence (DNA): TGTGCTAGCAGCTTGAGTCCGACTAGCACAGATACGCAGTATTTT. It codes for CASSLSPTSTDTQYF.

This clone has more than one count but fewer than ten. The rearrangement joins TRBV10-3 to TRBJ1-3; no reliable D call. The germline CDR1 and CDR2 sequences are ENHRY and SYGVKD. V gave up 0 bases and J gave up 9 bases, with 9 bases separating them. The CDR3 sequence is 13 residues long. The chain's CDR3 is CAISESSISTIYF. In nucleotides, the CDR3 is TGTGCCATCAGTGAGTCGAGTATAAGCACCATATATTTT.

This chain joins TRBV6-5 and TRBJ2-7; 7 bases fit TRBD1. CDR1 is MNHEY and CDR2 is SVGAGI in the germline V gene. J was trimmed by 0 bases and V by 4 bases; bases with no gene match: 6. This CDR3 is built from 15 residues. DNA for the CDR3: TGTGCCAGCAGTTCCCGGGACAGATCCTCCTACGAGCAGTACTTC. Protein product: CASSSRDRSSYEQYF.

The chain employs TRBV4-1 and TRBJ1-2, with TRBD1 as a possible D gene (5 bases). This CDR3 contains 16 residues. Trimming shortened V by 1 base and J by 4 bases, and 16 bases separated the two germline ends. Per the germline V gene, CDR1 is MGHRA and CDR2 is YSYEKL. DNA of the CDR3: TGCGCCAGCAGCCAAGGTCCCGTGGGGGGGGGCTATGGCTACACCTTC. This gives the protein CASSQGPVGGGYGYTF.

The chain combines TRBV5-1 with TRBJ2-1; possibly TRBD2 for D (6 bases). This CDR3 has 15 residues. V was cut by 0 bases and J by 4 bases, with 11 bases left in between. Germline V gene data show CDR1 as SGHRS and CDR2 as YFSETQ. The CDR3 DNA follows: TGCGCCAGCAGCTTGGTACTAGCAGAGTACAATGAGCAGTTCTTC. Residues: CASSLVLAEYNEQFF.

This chain links TRBV4-2 with TRBJ2-5; 11 bases line up with TRBD2. The CDR3 has 15 residues. Germline V gene data show CDR1 as LGHNA and CDR2 as YNFKEQ. Germline trimming cut 1 base from V and 2 bases from J; bases unmatched to any gene: 0. The CDR3 DNA reads as TGTGCCAGCAGCCAAGGACTAGCGGGACAAGAGACCCAGTACTTC. The encoded protein is CASSQGLAGQETQYF.

This clone was seen more than once but under ten times. This chain links TRBV6-1 with TRBJ2-1, with 7 positions matching TRBD1. CDR1 is MNHNS, CDR2 SASEGT, per germline. V dropped 1 base and J dropped 11; count of bases not matched to a gene: 2. The CDR3 is made up of 12 amino acids. The CDR3 nucleotides read TGTGCCAGCAGTGAAGTGGGACAGAAGCAGTTCTTC. It is translated as CASSEVGQKQFF.

This clone occurred a few times. V gene TRBV5-6 combines with J gene TRBJ1-5; 10 bases agree with TRBD1. V trimming: 4 bases; J trimming: 7 bases; junction bases outside the gene matches: 5. Germline lookup yields CDR1 SGHDT and CDR2 YYEEEE. The CDR3 extends over 14 amino acids. CDR3 DNA: TGTGCCAGCAGCCAGGACAGGGGGAACCAGCCCCAGCATTTT. It translates to CASSQDRGNQPQHF.

This chain joins TRBV7-2 and TRBJ2-2; TRBD2 aligns across 9 bases. The V gene end was trimmed by 2 bases and the J gene end by 6 bases; junction bases not matched to a gene: 4. The CDR3 sequence is 15 residues long. Germline-derived CDR1 and CDR2 are SGHTA and FQGNSA. DNA for the CDR3: TGTGCCAGCAGCTTACGGGCTAGCGGGGCCGGGGAGCTGTTTTTT. Protein: CASSLRASGAGELFF.

The V gene is TRBV11-2, the J gene TRBJ2-3, with a weak D call TRBD2 (7 bases). Germline values: CDR1 SGHAT, CDR2 FQNNGV. Trimming shortened V by 5 bases and J by 1 base, and 16 bases separated the two germline ends. The CDR3 is 16 residues long. CDR3 loop: CASSLPGGGGTDTQYF. The CDR3 DNA is TGTGCCAGCAGCCTCCCGGGGGGCGGAGGCACAGATACGCAGTATTTT. The variable domain in full, with the rest retrieved from reference TRBV11-2 and TRBJ2-3, is EAGVAQSPRYKIIEKRQSVAFWCNPISGHATLYWYQQILGQGPKLLIQFQNNGVVDDSQLPKDRFSAERLKGVDSTLKIQPAKLEDSAVYLCASSLPGGGGTDTQYFGPGTRLTVL.